This is a list of T cell receptor beta chains from one sample in a study of blood T cell repertoires in COVID-19. Assay used: immunoSEQ multiplex PCR; TCRdb lists only in-frame clones, some missing. The sample records tens of thousands of clones, 65% to 90% being singletons. The sequenced material came from peripheral blood. All receptors come from a man aged 35-49 years with acute or convalescent COVID-19. CDR3s leave out the opening cysteine and the closing phenylalanine or tryptophan.

v_call: TRBV28
cdr3_aa: ASSSAGPDDEQY

v_call: TRBV19
cdr3_aa: ASSIGLATNEQF

v_call: TRBV16
cdr3_aa: ASSQSRVHGYT

v_call: TRBV28
cdr3_aa: ASSFSAGETKSTDTQY

v_call: TRBV30
cdr3_aa: AWSFGLAVNEQF

v_call: TRBV19
cdr3_aa: ASTGVGGTEAF

v_call: TRBV19
cdr3_aa: ASSIRTGGTDTQY

v_call: TRBV7-2
cdr3_aa: ASSLVGGNQPQH

v_call: TRBV11-2
cdr3_aa: ASSPQTGIREKLF

v_call: TRBV11-3
cdr3_aa: ASSSSGALNTGELF

v_call: TRBV18
cdr3_aa: ASSQDSPGANYGYT

v_call: TRBV27
cdr3_aa: ASSFGLHEQF

v_call: TRBV5-4
cdr3_aa: ASSSGLAATYEQY